This is a list of T cell receptor beta chains from one sample in a study of blood T cell repertoires in COVID-19. Measured with immunoSEQ multiplex PCR; TCRdb has only the in-frame clones, and not every one. Of some 120,000 clones in the sample, 80% were seen once. The sample was peripheral blood. These TCRs come from a man between 65 and 85 years old with acute or convalescent COVID-19. The CDR3 runs from the conserved cysteine through the conserved F or W. The D gene is left open where the match is weak. Part of the rows lack a size; the others show once, few, many or a class for expanded clones.

d_gene | j_gene | abundance | v_gene | CDR3nt | CDR3aa
- | TRBJ2-1 | - | TRBV4-2 | TGTGCCAGCAGCCCGACCCAGGGGTCCTACAATGAGCAGTTCTTC | CASSPTQGSYNEQFF
- | TRBJ1-3 | - | TRBV27 | TGTGCCAGCAGTCTAAAACCTACAGGGTACACCATATATTTT | CASSLKPTGYTIYF
TRBD1 | TRBJ1-4 | - | TRBV19 | TGTGCCAGTAGTATCCGAGGGGGCACGAGGGCCTTGGGTGAAAAACTGTTTTTT | CASSIRGGTRALGEKLFF
- | TRBJ1-2 | once | TRBV7-9 | TGTGCCAGCAGCTTAGCGGGGGGGATGGATGGCTACACCTTC | CASSLAGGMDGYTF
- | TRBJ1-5 | - | TRBV30 | TGTGCCTGGAGCACCAGGGACAATCAGCCCCAGCATTTT | CAWSTRDNQPQHF
TRBD1 | TRBJ1-3 | - | TRBV19 | TGTGCCAGTAGTAGACAGGGATCCGAAAACACCATATATTTT | CASSRQGSENTIYF
- | TRBJ1-5 | few | TRBV7-8 | TGTGCCAGCAGCTTAGAATCGGGTAATCAGCCCCAGCATTTT | CASSLESGNQPQHF
TRBD2 | TRBJ2-7 | - | TRBV18 | TGTGCCAGCTCACCTTCTAGCGGGGGGCTGAGAGAGCAGTACTTC | CASSPSSGGLREQYF
TRBD1 | TRBJ2-7 | few | TRBV11-2 | TGTGCCAGCATCCCGGGACAGGGGGCGCTTAAGCAGTACTTC | CASIPGQGALKQYF
TRBD2 | TRBJ2-3 | - | TRBV5-6 | TGTGCCAGCAGTTCCGCTAGCGGCAGGTTGACAGATACGCAGTATTTT | CASSSASGRLTDTQYF
- | TRBJ2-5 | - | TRBV11-2 | TGTGCCAGCAGCCCCGGGGTACAAGAGACCCAGTACTTC | CASSPGVQETQYF
- | TRBJ1-5 | - | TRBV3-1/TRBV3-2 | TGTGCCAGCAGCCCGACAGGAGAACAGCCCCAGCATTTT | CASSPTGEQPQHF
TRBD2 | TRBJ2-1 | - | TRBV7-2 | TGTGCCAGCAGCCCTAGCGGGGGGGGCCCCTACAATGAGCAGTTCTTC | CASSPSGGGPYNEQFF
- | TRBJ2-5 | - | TRBV6-6 | TGTGCCAGCTCCCAAGGTACTAGCTGGGAAGAGACCCAGTACTTC | CASSQGTSWEETQYF
- | TRBJ1-4 | - | TRBV30 | TGTGCCTGGAAGGGGGCTAATGAAAAACTGTTTTTT | CAWKGANEKLFF
- | TRBJ2-7 | - | TRBV5-5 | TGTGCCAGCAGCTTGGCAGTCGGACAGACCTACGAGCAGTACTTC | CASSLAVGQTYEQYF
- | TRBJ1-1 | few | TRBV2 | TGTGCCAGCAGTGACCAAAAGAACACTGAAGCTTTCTTT | CASSDQKNTEAFF
- | TRBJ1-6 | - | TRBV12-3/TRBV12-4 | TGTGCCAGCAGTTTCGGCGGGCGGTCACCCCTCCACTTT | CASSFGGRSPLHF
TRBD1 | TRBJ2-4 | - | TRBV11-2 | TGTGCCAGCAGCTTTGGGGACAGTAAGCCCAAAAACATTCAGTACTTC | CASSFGDSKPKNIQYF
TRBD1 | TRBJ2-7 | - | TRBV4-1 | TGCGCCAGCAGCCAAGGAGACAGGGGCCTATCCTACGAGCAGTACTTC | CASSQGDRGLSYEQYF
- | TRBJ1-2 | once | TRBV7-8 | TGTGCCAGCAGCTTAGGACGCCCACGGAGTAAACTCCCGGTGGAAGGCTACACCTTC | CASSLGRPRSKLPVEGYTF
TRBD2 | TRBJ2-4 | - | TRBV6-1 | TGTGCCAGCAGTGAAGCGGGGGGGAGAGGGGCCAAAAACATTCAGTACTTC | CASSEAGGRGAKNIQYF
TRBD2 | TRBJ2-1 | - | TRBV7-2 | TGTGCCAGCAGCTCGACTAGCGGGGGGGCCAGGAATGAGCAGTTCTTC | CASSSTSGGARNEQFF
- | TRBJ2-2 | - | TRBV18 | TGTGCCAGCTCACCCGGAACGGGGAACACCGGGGAGCTGTTTTTT | CASSPGTGNTGELFF
TRBD2 | TRBJ2-1 | - | TRBV7-9 | TGTGCCAGCAGCTCCACCCCTAGCTTGGGGGGGGTCGATGAGCAGTTCTTC | CASSSTPSLGGVDEQFF
- | TRBJ1-1 | - | TRBV2 | TGTGCCAGCAGTGTACAGAACACTGAAGCTTTCTTT | CASSVQNTEAFF
- | TRBJ1-5 | - | TRBV30 | TGTGCCTGGAGTAGGGGTCCGGATCAGCCCCAGCATTTT | CAWSRGPDQPQHF
- | TRBJ1-2 | - | TRBV6-5 | TGTGCCAGCTACTCCGACACAAACTATGGCTACACCTTC | CASYSDTNYGYTF
- | TRBJ2-3 | - | TRBV24-1 | TGTGCCACCAGTGTGACAGGATCGACTACGCAGTATTTT | CATSVTGSTTQYF
- | TRBJ1-1 | - | TRBV6-1 | TGTGCCAGCAGTGAAGACAGGGAATTCAAGAACACTGAAGCTTTCTTT | CASSEDREFKNTEAFF
- | TRBJ1-5 | - | TRBV6-5 | TGTGCCAGCAGTCGACCGGGTCTCAATCAGCCCCAGCATTTT | CASSRPGLNQPQHF